This T cell receptor beta chain was captured by sequencing in a study of OX40 agonist ivuxolimab in advanced cancers. The table came from immunoSEQ multiplex PCR; TCRdb's copy has only in-frame clones and leaves some out. The sample holds 60,000 or so clones; almost 95% are singletons and the top ten take approximately 18%. The CDR3 runs to 15 residues. Germline CDR1 is SGHKS and CDR2 is YYEKEE (reference sequence). V shed 2 bases and J shed 1 base, with 12 bases lying between them. The sequencing used CD4+ or CD8+ T cells sorted from blood, collected in a trial of the OX40 agonist ivuxolimab. The chain combines TRBV5-5 with TRBJ1-1, with D hard to call. The receptor comes from an adult with an advanced solid tumor such as melanoma, head and neck, liver or kidney cancer. Here the CDR3 DNA reads TGTGCCAGCAGCTTTACCGGACGGGGGAACACTGAAGCTTTCTTT. Its protein product is CASSFTGRGNTEAFF.